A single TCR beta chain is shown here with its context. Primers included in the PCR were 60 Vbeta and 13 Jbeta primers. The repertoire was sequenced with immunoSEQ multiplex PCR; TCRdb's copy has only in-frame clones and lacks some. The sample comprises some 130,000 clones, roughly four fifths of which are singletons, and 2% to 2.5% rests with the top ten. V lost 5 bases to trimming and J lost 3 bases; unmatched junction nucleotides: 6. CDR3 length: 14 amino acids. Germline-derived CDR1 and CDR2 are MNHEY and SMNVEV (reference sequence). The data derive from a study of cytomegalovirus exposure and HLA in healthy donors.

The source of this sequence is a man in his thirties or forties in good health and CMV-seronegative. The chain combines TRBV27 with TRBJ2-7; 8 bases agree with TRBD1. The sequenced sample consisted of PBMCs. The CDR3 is CASSTGGSFYEQYF. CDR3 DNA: TGTGCCAGCAGTACAGGGGGATCCTTCTACGAGCAGTACTTC.